This T cell receptor beta chain was recovered during a study of blood T cell repertoires in COVID-19. About the research overall: The United States, Italy and Spain were the sources of the acute and convalescent COVID-19 samples.

V lost 6 bases, J lost 8 bases, and 9 bases stayed unmatched. Germline V gene sequence: CDR1 SQVTM, CDR2 ANQGSEA. This CDR3 spans 12 amino acids. Generated by immunoSEQ multiplex PCR, the TCRdb table keeps only in-frame clones and is missing some. Among roughly 330,000 clones, 80% to 90% were seen once, and the ten largest hold approximately 1.1%. This TCR was sampled from a woman between 50 and 59 years old with acute or convalescent COVID-19. This chain uses TRBV29-1 with TRBJ1-2; 7 nucleotides line up with TRBD1. Sequenced material: peripheral blood. The CDR3 coding sequence is TGCAGCGTGACCCAGGGGGGCGACGGCTACACCTTC. As protein: CSVTQGGDGYTF.